This T cell receptor beta chain was recovered during a study of blood T cell repertoires in COVID-19. About the research overall: Material from acute and convalescent COVID-19 was sourced from the United States, Italy and Spain. In each case, the material was cDNA or gDNA derived from T cells, B-cell-depleted T cells, or PBMCs.

The germline V and J ends were trimmed by 7 bases and 4 bases, with 13 bases remaining between them. The CDR3 is 13 residues long. In germline, CDR1 is ENHRY, CDR2 SYGVKD. Authors' methods: From reference gene primer amplification, estimates of nucleated cell counts were derived. Generated by immunoSEQ multiplex PCR, the TCRdb table keeps only in-frame clones and is missing some. V, J and clone size are those of that table, while D and trimming were read from the DNA. In the table there are about 160,000 clones, 76% of which are singletons. This clone was found a few times. The TCR originated in a woman aged 80 or older with acute or convalescent COVID-19. Source material: peripheral blood. This sequence joins TRBV10-3 and TRBJ1-2; D is unresolved. The CDR3 DNA follows: TGTGCCATCACTGGCGGAGCCAGCTATGGCTACACCTTC. This translates into CAITGGASYGYTF.